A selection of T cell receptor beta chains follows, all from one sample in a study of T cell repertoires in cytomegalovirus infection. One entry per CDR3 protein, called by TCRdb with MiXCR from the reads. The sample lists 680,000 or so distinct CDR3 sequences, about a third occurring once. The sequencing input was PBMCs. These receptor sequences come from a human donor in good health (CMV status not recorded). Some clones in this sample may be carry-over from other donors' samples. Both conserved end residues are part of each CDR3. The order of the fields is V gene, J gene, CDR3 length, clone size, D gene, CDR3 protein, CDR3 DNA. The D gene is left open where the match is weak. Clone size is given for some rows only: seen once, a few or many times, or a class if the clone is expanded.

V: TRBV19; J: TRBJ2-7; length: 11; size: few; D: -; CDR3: CATREGYEQYF; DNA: TGTGCCACCCGAGAGGGGTACGAGCAGTACTTC
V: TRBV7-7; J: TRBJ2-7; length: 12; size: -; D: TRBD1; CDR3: CAVGTGGYEQYF; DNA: TGTGCTGTGGGGACAGGGGGCTACGAGCAGTACTTC
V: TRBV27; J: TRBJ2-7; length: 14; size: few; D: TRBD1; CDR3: CASSLGQGKDEQYF; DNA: TGTGCCAGCAGTCTGGGACAGGGTAAGGACGAGCAGTACTTC
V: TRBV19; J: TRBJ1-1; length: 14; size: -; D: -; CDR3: CASSIGHLNTEAFF; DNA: TGTGCCAGTAGTATTGGCCACCTGAACACTGAAGCTTTCTTT
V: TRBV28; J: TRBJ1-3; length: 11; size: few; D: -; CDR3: CASGNYLSIYF; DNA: TGTGCCAGCGGAAACTACTTGTCCATATATTTT
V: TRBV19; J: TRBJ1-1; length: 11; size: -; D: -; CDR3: CASDTGGEAFF; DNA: TGTGCCAGCGATACGGGCGGTGAAGCTTTCTTT
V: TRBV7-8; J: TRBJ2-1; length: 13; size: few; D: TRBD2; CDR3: CASVQAGGYEQFF; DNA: TGTGCCAGCGTCCAAGCGGGAGGGTATGAGCAGTTCTTC
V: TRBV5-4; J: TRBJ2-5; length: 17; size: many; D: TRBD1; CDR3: CASSYSGTGSSQETQYF; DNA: TGTGCCAGCAGCTACTCCGGGACAGGGTCGTCGCAAGAGACCCAGTACTTC
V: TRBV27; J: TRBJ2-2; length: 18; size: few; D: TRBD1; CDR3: CASSHWTGNPKDTGELFF; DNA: TGTGCCAGCAGTCATTGGACAGGGAACCCCAAGGACACCGGGGAGCTGTTTTTT
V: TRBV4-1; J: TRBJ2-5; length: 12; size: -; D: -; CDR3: CASSQDRSTQYF; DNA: TGCGCCAGCAGCCAAGATAGGAGCACCCAGTACTTC
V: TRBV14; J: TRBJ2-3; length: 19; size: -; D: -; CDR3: CASSQDWSPEDYSTDTQYF; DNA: TGTGCCAGCAGCCAAGATTGGAGCCCGGAGGACTACTCCACAGATACGCAGTATTTT
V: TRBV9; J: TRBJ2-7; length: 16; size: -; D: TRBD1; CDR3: CASSVGRTGGRDEQYF; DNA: TGTGCCAGCAGCGTAGGGCGGACAGGGGGTCGAGACGAGCAGTACTTC
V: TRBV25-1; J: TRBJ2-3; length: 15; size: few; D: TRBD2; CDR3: CASSPLAGEGAPQYF; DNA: TGTGCCAGCAGCCCCCTAGCGGGAGAGGGGGCCCCGCAGTATTTT
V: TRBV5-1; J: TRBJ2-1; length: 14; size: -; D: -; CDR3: CASSLGLYLNEQFF; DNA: TGCGCCAGCAGCTTGGGGTTATATCTTAATGAGCAGTTCTTC
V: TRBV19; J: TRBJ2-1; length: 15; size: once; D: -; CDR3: CASKRRGAPLKEQFF; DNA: TGTGCCAGTAAGCGGAGGGGGGCCCCACTAAAGGAGCAGTTCTTC